This T cell receptor (beta chain) is drawn from a study of cytomegalovirus exposure and HLA in healthy donors. Study-wide points: For most subjects, TCR beta sequences were reported to predict HLA-A and HLA-B alleles with accuracy. The CMV antigen specificity of a few CMV-associated chains was confirmed through in vitro analysis. TCR beta chains associated with HLA were, in a later analysis, more clonally expanded than equally common others.

As regards this clone: No antigen is known for it.

In the PCR, 60 Vbeta and 13 Jbeta primers were used. Sequenced by immunoSEQ multiplex PCR; TCRdb stores in-frame clones only, minus some. In the table there are approximately 150,000 clones, around 79% of which are singletons. The J segment lost 6 bases and the V segment lost 1 base, leaving 4 bases of the junction unmatched. The germline CDR1 and CDR2 sequences are MNHNS and SASEGT. The CDR3 is made up of 14 amino acids. The chain employs TRBV6-1 and TRBJ2-3, with TRBD2 matching over 7 bases. Material for sequencing was PBMCs. The sequence came from a human donor in good health. For the CDR3, the DNA is TGTGCCAGCAGTGAAGGGGAGGGGCTTGATACGCAGTATTTT. Translation: CASSEGEGLDTQYF.